The TCR beta chain described here comes from a study of blood T cell repertoires in COVID-19. Sequencing was performed with immunoSEQ multiplex PCR; in TCRdb, only in-frame clones are kept and a portion is missing. The sample has about 54,000 clones; roughly 76% are singletons. This clone occurred once. This TCR came from a woman aged 55-75 years with acute or convalescent COVID-19. Sequencing input: peripheral blood.

The CDR3 DNA is TGTGCCAGCAGCTTACTCTTCAATCAGCCCCAGCATTTT. Its translation is CASSLLFNQPQHF. The chain combines TRBV7-2 with TRBJ1-5, with D uncertain. Germline assignment: CDR1 SGHTA and CDR2 FQGNSA. The CDR3 has 13 residues. The ends were cut back, 2 bases at V and 3 bases at J, with 5 bases in the middle.